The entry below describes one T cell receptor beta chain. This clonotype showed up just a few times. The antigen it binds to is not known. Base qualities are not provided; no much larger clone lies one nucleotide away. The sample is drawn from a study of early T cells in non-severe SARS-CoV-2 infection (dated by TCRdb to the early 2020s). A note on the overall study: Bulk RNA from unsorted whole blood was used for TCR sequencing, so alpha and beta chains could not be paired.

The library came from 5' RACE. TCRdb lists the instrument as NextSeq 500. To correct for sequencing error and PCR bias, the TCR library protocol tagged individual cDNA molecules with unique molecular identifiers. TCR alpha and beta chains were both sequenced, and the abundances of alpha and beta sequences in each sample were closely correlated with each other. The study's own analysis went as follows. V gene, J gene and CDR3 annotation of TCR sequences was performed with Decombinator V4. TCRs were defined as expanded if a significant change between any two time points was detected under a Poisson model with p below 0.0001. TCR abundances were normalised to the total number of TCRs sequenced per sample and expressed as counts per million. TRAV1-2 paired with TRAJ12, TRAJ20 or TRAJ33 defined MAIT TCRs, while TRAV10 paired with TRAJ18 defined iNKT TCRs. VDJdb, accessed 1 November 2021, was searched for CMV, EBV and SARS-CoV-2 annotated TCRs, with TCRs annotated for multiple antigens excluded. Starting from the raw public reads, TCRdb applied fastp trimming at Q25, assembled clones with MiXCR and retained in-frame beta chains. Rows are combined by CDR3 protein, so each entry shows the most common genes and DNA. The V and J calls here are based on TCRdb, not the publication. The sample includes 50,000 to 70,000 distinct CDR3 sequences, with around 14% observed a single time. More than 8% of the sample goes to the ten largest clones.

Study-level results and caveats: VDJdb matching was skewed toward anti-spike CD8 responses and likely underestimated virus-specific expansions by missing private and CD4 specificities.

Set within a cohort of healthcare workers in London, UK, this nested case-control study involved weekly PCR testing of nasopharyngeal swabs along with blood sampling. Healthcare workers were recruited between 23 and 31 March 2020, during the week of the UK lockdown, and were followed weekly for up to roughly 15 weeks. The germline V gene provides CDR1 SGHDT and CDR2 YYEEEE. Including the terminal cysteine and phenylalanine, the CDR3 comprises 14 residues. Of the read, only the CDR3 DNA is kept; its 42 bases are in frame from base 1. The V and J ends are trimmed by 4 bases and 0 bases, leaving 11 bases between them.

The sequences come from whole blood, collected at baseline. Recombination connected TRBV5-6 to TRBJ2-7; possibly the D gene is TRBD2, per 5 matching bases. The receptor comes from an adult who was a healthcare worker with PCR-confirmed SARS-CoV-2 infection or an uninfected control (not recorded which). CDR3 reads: CASSNRRTSYEQYF. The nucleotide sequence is TGTGCCAGCAGCAATAGGAGGACCTCCTACGAGCAGTACTTC.